This TCR beta chain originates from a study of regulatory T cells in long-lasting Graves disease (dated by TCRdb to the early 2020s). Describing the broader study: Patients with newly diagnosed Graves' disease had been on antithyroid drugs for under 3 months. A total of about 35 samples underwent TCR sequencing: about 13 from persistent and some 20 from newly diagnosed Graves' disease patients. Patients with persistent Graves' disease were compared with patients with newly diagnosed Graves' disease using TCR sequencing and RNA sequencing of peripheral blood. The study was registered as a clinical trial and conducted in China.

Note on this clonotype: No antigen is known for it. Base qualities are not at hand, and no much larger clone is one base apart.

The paper's findings and limits, for the study overall: Sequencing and analysis were limited to the TCR beta chain. Compared with newly diagnosed patients, patients with persistent Graves' disease had lower TCR Shannon entropy and fewer highly expanded clones, which suggests clonal expansion. The authors noted that the small sample size was a limitation that may lower accuracy. TRBV28, TRBJ1-2 and TRBJ2-5 were preferentially used in persistent disease, while TRBV20-1 and TRBJ2-1 were favored in newly diagnosed disease. The study examined only peripheral blood because the primary lesion, thyroid tissue, could not be accessed. A larger number of public clonotypes was shared among persistent patients (about 2,700) than among newly diagnosed patients (roughly 930).

There are 14 amino acids in the CDR3, from cysteine to phenylalanine inclusive. The entry retains the CDR3 DNA only, 42 bases that are in frame from base 1. V and J lose 4 bases and 5 bases, and a span of 12 bases separates them. CDR1 is given as MDHEN and CDR2 as SYDVKM, both from the germline V gene. Sample time point, as interpreted from the label and publication: newly diagnosed GD, antithyroid drugs for less than 3 months. RNA was extracted from PBMCs in TRIzol for both TCR sequencing and RNA sequencing. Graves' disease was diagnosed according to American Thyroid Association guidelines. The patients came from an endocrinology department in Xi'an, China. Each patient gave about 8.1 milliliters of peripheral blood, collected in an EDTA anticoagulant tube. Ficoll Paque Plus density gradient separation was used to isolate PBMCs, and no further T cell sorting was done. An Agilent 2100 Bioanalyzer and agarose gel were used to check RNA quality, while a NanoDrop 2000 measured RNA concentration.

The library relied on multiplex PCR. Instrument on record: Illumina HiSeq 4000. iRepertoire HTBI primers and Arm-PCR amplification of CDR3 regions were used to construct TCR beta libraries. Gel purification was performed on PCR products prior to sequencing. As for the original processing: A total of some 60 TRBV and approximately 15 TRBJ segments were identified across samples and were used for gene usage analysis of CDR3 amino acid clonotypes. COPE and FqMerger were used to merge the filtered high-quality paired reads into contigs. Contigs were aligned with BLAST to IMGT TRBV, TRBD and TRBJ reference genes, and CDR3 was defined per IMGT. Any clonotype with a frequency above 0.1% was classified as a highly expanded clone. Shannon entropy served as the measure of repertoire diversity, while the Gini coefficient captured V-J evenness. A clonotype found in more than one individual was treated as public. The public reads were reanalyzed by TCRdb: fastp trimming at Q25, MiXCR alignment, in-frame beta chains only. Each CDR3 protein gets just one entry, which takes the most common genes and DNA from the rows behind it. TCRdb's processing, not the study's, gives the V and J calls here. The sample table lists 370,000 or so distinct CDR3 sequences, 16% of them with a count of one. The ten largest clonotypes hold 20% of the sample.

These data were likewise used in another study, on T cells in Graves' hyperthyroidism and ophthalmopathy. The second publication reports: Stable Graves' hyperthyroidism was defined as no progression to ophthalmopathy during 18 months of follow-up. The hyperthyroidism patients were between 18 and 65 years old and newly diagnosed, with a disease duration of less than 2 months. Patients with uncontrolled infections, other autoimmune diseases, pregnancy or lactation were excluded. Diagnoses were based on clinical symptoms, serum thyroxine and TRAb, thyroid ultrasound and orbital computed tomography. The TCR CDR3 was subjected to a first round of RT-PCR using the HTBI primer set and the Qiagen OneStep RT-PCR kit. Blood samples also contained most of the expanded thyroid clonotypes (frequency above 0.001), which suggests that blood repertoires may reflect thyroid immune responses. A 13 V-J signature model separated ophthalmopathy from stable hyperthyroidism, with 87.88% sensitivity and 81.08% specificity in cross-validation and 80%/75% in testing. In validation, the model predicted progression to ophthalmopathy with approximately 70% sensitivity and roughly 75% specificity, a median of around 6.6 months before onset. To identify distinguishing TCR V-J signatures, a discovery cohort of 100 or so patients was used, comprising 40 to 45 with Graves' ophthalmopathy and 57 with stable Graves' hyperthyroidism. An independent validation cohort of fewer than 20 hyperthyroidism patients and about 15 patients who later progressed to ophthalmopathy tested prospective prediction of ophthalmopathy. The roughly 94 discovery patients were randomly divided into training and test sets at a 7:3 ratio. The study also compared thyroid tissue and blood T-cell repertoires from more than five Graves' hyperthyroidism patients. Following sampling, methimazole starting at 30 mg daily was given to hyperthyroidism patients, and high-dose intravenous methylprednisolone was given to ophthalmopathy patients. A second multiplex PCR round built the libraries, followed by size selection and purification. Paired-end sequencing of the libraries was performed with 100 bp reads on an Illumina HiSeq2000. SOAPnuke was used to process the raw data, with reads discarded if the reads contained adapters or uncalled bases, had a mean Phred below 15, or lacked an exact constant-primer or identifier match. COPE v1.2.5 was used to merge the high-quality paired reads, and each unique nucleotide sequence was defined as a clonotype. Clonotypes were aligned to IMGT TRBV, TRBD and TRBJ reference segments using MiTCR v1.1. Analysis was restricted to V-J combinations with a frequency above 0.0001, which covered roughly 99% of repertoires. A TCS score was defined as the ratio of F50 (clonal expansion) to E x V (chaos), with BLOSUM62-based TCRdist applied between CDR3 peptides within each V-J. Welch's t-statistics and random forest reduced 500 to 550 V-J features to 13, which were used in a naive Bayes classifier (R e1071). No statistical method was used to set the sample size in advance, and investigators knew the group allocation. The paper describes TCR Vbeta CDR3 sequencing of around 130 peripheral blood samples, made up of 40 to 45 ophthalmopathy patients, 70 to 75 hyperthyroidism patients and roughly 17 progressor patients.

This clonotype was sampled from a woman younger than 35 with Graves disease. Donor details come from another sample of the same person, matched by shared clones. The chain joins TRBV28 to TRBJ1-5; a weak D assignment points to TRBD1 (6 bases agree). Source: peripheral blood mononuclear cells (PBMCs), taken at new diagnosis, from a patient treated with antithyroid drugs. Here the CDR3 is given as CASSWGAGDQPQHF. The DNA reads as follows: TGTGCCAGCAGTTGGGGGGCAGGGGATCAGCCCCAGCATTTT.